This T cell receptor beta chain was recorded in a study of T cell responses to AZD1222 COVID-19 vaccine. Sequencing used immunoSEQ multiplex PCR; TCRdb keeps in-frame clones, though not all of them. The data hold 90,000 to 120,000 clones, with 85% to 95% observed a single time. Points on this clone: Antigen specificity is unknown.

V gave up 6 bases and J gave up 4 bases; unmatched junction bases: 10. Germline CDR1 and CDR2: KGHSH and LQKENI. This CDR3 is 16 amino acids long. Study-wide results and limits: As reported, nearly half of all spike-specific TCRs target variant regions that are unmutated. A rise in Spike-specific TCR breadth and depth followed two AZD1222 doses. Vaccine-related CD4 TCRs covered spike, predominating at 160-218 and 743-854. Most donors were white British, females outnumbered males, and clonal diversity was possibly underestimated.

This chain links TRBV18 with TRBJ1-1; TRBD1 aligns across 11 bases. The sequencing here drew on peripheral blood, taken 28 days after the second AZD1222 dose. The sequence was collected from an adult who received the AZD1222 COVID-19 vaccine. CDR3 coding DNA: TGTGCCAGCTCTCCGGGGGACAGGGGGACGGGCACTGAAGCTTTCTTT. Translated: CASSPGDRGTGTEAFF.